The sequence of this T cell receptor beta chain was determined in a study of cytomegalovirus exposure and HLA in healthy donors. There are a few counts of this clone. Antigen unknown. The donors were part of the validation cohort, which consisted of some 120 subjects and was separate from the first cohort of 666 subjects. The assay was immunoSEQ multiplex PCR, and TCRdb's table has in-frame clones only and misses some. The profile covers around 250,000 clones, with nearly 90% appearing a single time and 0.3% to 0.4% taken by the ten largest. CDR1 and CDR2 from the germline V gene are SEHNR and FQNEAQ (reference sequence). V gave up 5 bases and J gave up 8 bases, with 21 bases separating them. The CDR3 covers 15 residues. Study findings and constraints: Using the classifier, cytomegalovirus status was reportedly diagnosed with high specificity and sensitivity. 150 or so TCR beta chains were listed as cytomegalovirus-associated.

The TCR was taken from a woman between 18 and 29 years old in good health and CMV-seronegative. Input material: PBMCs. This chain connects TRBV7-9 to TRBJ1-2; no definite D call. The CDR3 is CASSPRWEGIGGYTF. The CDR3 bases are TGTGCCAGCAGCCCACGATGGGAGGGCATAGGGGGCTACACCTTC.